This T cell receptor beta chain was retrieved from a study of cytomegalovirus exposure and HLA in healthy donors. General observations from the study: A list of approximately 150 TCR beta chains associated with cytomegalovirus was given. Reports state that TCR beta sequences accurately predicted most subjects' HLA-A and HLA-B alleles. Being productive about 87% or about 30% of the time was typical of most TCR beta V segments in an earlier analysis.

Concerning this clone: Its antigen is undetermined.

PCR was performed using 60 Vbeta and 13 Jbeta primers. Sequenced by immunoSEQ multiplex PCR; TCRdb stores in-frame clones only, minus some. The sample yields roughly 140,000 clones, roughly 78% seen once. V was clipped by 5 bases and J by 7 bases; unmatched bases: 5. Germline V lookup: CDR1 SGHAT, CDR2 FQNNGV. This CDR3 comprises 13 residues. The sequence was obtained from a man between 50 and 59 years old in good health and CMV-seropositive. This chain connects TRBV11-2 to TRBJ1-5; 7 bases are shared with TRBD1. Sample: PBMCs. CDR3 in amino acids: CASSDDRDQPQHF. As DNA, the CDR3 is TGTGCCAGCAGCGACGACAGGGACCAGCCCCAGCATTTT.